The rows below give T cell receptor beta chains drawn from one sample of a study of regulatory T cells in long-lasting Graves disease. TCRdb called the multiplex PCR reads again in MiXCR, with one record for every CDR3 protein. Counted here are roughly 420,000 distinct CDR3 sequences, approximately 16% occurring once; the ten biggest clones make up about 10%. These same data were also listed under a study on T cells in Graves' hyperthyroidism and ophthalmopathy.

The sequences come from peripheral blood mononuclear cells (PBMCs), collected at new diagnosis, from a patient treated with antithyroid drugs. Receptors were obtained from a woman aged 25-40 years with Graves disease. Each CDR3 is given with its conserved first and last residue. Fields, in order: V gene, clone size, J gene, D gene, CDR3 protein, CDR3 DNA. A D gene is named only where the DNA matches it firmly. Clone size is shown for a subset of rows, as once, few, many or a class of expanded clone.

TRBV5-6,many,TRBJ2-1,-,CASSLEVGNNEQFF,TGTGCCAGCAGCTTGGAGGTCGGGAACAATGAGCAGTTCTTC
TRBV7-9,-,TRBJ2-7,-,CASSLPIAKQGTYEQYF,TGTGCCAGCAGCTTACCCATCGCCAAGCAGGGGACCTACGAGCAGTACTTC
TRBV6-2/TRBV6-3,-,TRBJ1-1,-,CASSLSPLNTEAFF,TGTGCCAGCAGTTTAAGTCCTTTGAACACTGAAGCTTTCTTT
TRBV3-1,many,TRBJ1-5,TRBD1,CASSQAQGVAPQHF,TGTGCCAGCAGCCAAGCTCAGGGGGTTGCGCCCCAGCATTTT
TRBV28,many,TRBJ2-5,TRBD2,CASSPSGRASETQYF,TGTGCCAGCAGCCCTAGCGGGAGGGCCTCGGAGACCCAGTACTTC
TRBV28,many,TRBJ1-2,TRBD1,CATFSGTVNYGYTF,TGTGCCACCTTCTCCGGGACAGTGAACTATGGCTACACCTTC
TRBV13,many,TRBJ2-7,-,CASSLVGNEQYF,TGTGCCAGCAGCTTAGTGGGGAACGAGCAGTACTTC
TRBV6-5,few,TRBJ2-7,TRBD2,CASSSDFVAGADEQYF,TGTGCCAGCAGTTCGGATTTCGTGGCGGGAGCGGACGAGCAGTACTTC
TRBV6-5,many,TRBJ2-5,-,CASSYSRGVGETQYF,TGTGCCAGCAGTTACTCGAGGGGGGTAGGGGAGACCCAGTACTTC
TRBV13,many,TRBJ2-7,-,CASSLGPSFGGGEQYF,TGTGCCAGCAGCTTAGGCCCCTCGTTTGGGGGTGGGGAGCAGTACTTC
TRBV27,-,TRBJ2-7,-,CASSLLGSVSSYEQYF,TGTGCCAGCAGCCTCTTAGGGTCGGTCAGCTCCTACGAGCAGTACTTC
TRBV7-3,-,TRBJ2-2,TRBD2,CASSLTGRTSGRNTGELFF,TGTGCCAGCAGCTTAACGGGGAGGACTAGCGGGAGGAACACCGGGGAGCTGTTTTTT
TRBV12-5,many,TRBJ2-5,-,CASGLNLQETQYF,TGTGCTAGTGGTTTGAACTTACAAGAGACCCAGTACTTC
TRBV7-9,once,TRBJ2-5,TRBD1,CASSYTQGVSETQYF,TGTGCCAGCAGTTATACCCAGGGGGTTTCAGAGACCCAGTACTTC
TRBV6-5,-,TRBJ2-2,-,CASSYSRGPGELFF,TGTGCCAGCAGTTACTCGCGGGGGCCCGGGGAGCTGTTTTTT
TRBV28,-,TRBJ1-2,-,CASSLGGAGYGYTF,TGTGCCAGCAGTCTCGGGGGGGCGGGCTATGGCTACACCTTC
TRBV6-1,-,TRBJ2-1,TRBD2,CASSRTSEAHEQFF,TGTGCCAGCAGCCGGACTAGCGAGGCCCATGAGCAGTTCTTC
TRBV28,-,TRBJ2-1,-,CASSPGGSSYEQFF,TGTGCCAGCAGTCCAGGGGGGAGCTCCTACGAGCAGTTCTTC
TRBV2,many,TRBJ2-2,TRBD2,CASSSPGLAGVPGELFF,TGTGCCAGCAGTTCTCCGGGACTAGCGGGAGTCCCCGGGGAGCTGTTTTTT
TRBV19,-,TRBJ1-1,TRBD1,CASWDRRTFF,TGTGCCAGTTGGGACAGGCGAACTTTCTTT
TRBV25-1,few,TRBJ2-6,-,CASSEDSGDQLRANVLTF,TGTGCCAGCAGTGAGGATTCGGGGGACCAACTTAGGGCCAACGTCCTGACTTTC
TRBV29-1,many,TRBJ2-3,-,CSVEVQATDTQYF,TGCAGCGTTGAAGTACAGGCGACAGATACGCAGTATTTT
TRBV28,many,TRBJ1-4,TRBD1,CASSPWTGGYEKLFF,TGTGCCAGCAGTCCGTGGACAGGGGGGTATGAAAAACTGTTTTTT
TRBV12-3/TRBV12-4,-,TRBJ2-5,TRBD2,CASSRRLAGGETQYF,TGTGCCAGCTCGCGGAGACTAGCGGGAGGGGAGACCCAGTACTTC
TRBV4-1,many,TRBJ1-5,-,CASSQESPGNWVQPQHF,TGCGCCAGCAGCCAAGAGAGTCCGGGGAATTGGGTTCAGCCCCAGCATTTT
TRBV3-1,many,TRBJ2-5,TRBD2,CASRESGSRIQETQYF,TGTGCCAGCAGGGAAAGCGGGAGTCGGATCCAAGAGACCCAGTACTTC
TRBV11-2,many,TRBJ2-2,TRBD2,CASSSGLKNTGELFF,TGTGCCAGCAGCTCGGGACTAAAGAACACCGGGGAGCTGTTTTTT
TRBV25-1,few,TRBJ2-7,-,CASSGASSFVYF,TGTGCCAGCAGTGGGGCGTCTTCCTTCGTGTACTTC
TRBV18,many,TRBJ1-1,-,CASSPDSNTEAFF,TGTGCCAGCAGCCCAGACAGTAACACTGAAGCTTTCTTT
TRBV12-3/TRBV12-4,many,TRBJ2-7,-,CASTLQGTLHEQYF,TGTGCCAGCACGTTGCAGGGTACCCTACACGAGCAGTACTTC
TRBV28,-,TRBJ1-5,-,CASSRLGDQPQHF,TGTGCCAGCAGCCGCTTAGGGGATCAGCCCCAGCATTTT
TRBV20-1,many,TRBJ1-1,-,CSASLLNTEAFF,TGCAGTGCTAGTCTCTTGAACACTGAAGCTTTCTTT
TRBV6-1,-,TRBJ2-1,TRBD2,CASRLAGLTYNEQFF,TGTGCCAGCAGACTAGCGGGGCTTACCTACAATGAGCAGTTCTTC
TRBV2,many,TRBJ1-4,TRBD1,CASRINRGTNEKLFF,TGTGCCAGCAGAATCAACAGGGGCACTAATGAAAAACTGTTTTTT
TRBV7-3,-,TRBJ1-4,-,CASSLRRGPLSWEKLLF,TGTGCCAGCAGCTTAAGGAGGGGACCACTGAGTTGGGAAAAACTGCTTTTT
TRBV3-1,many,TRBJ1-4,TRBD1,CASNHRSGTGQEKLFF,TGTGCCAGCAACCACCGATCCGGGACAGGGCAAGAAAAACTGTTTTTT